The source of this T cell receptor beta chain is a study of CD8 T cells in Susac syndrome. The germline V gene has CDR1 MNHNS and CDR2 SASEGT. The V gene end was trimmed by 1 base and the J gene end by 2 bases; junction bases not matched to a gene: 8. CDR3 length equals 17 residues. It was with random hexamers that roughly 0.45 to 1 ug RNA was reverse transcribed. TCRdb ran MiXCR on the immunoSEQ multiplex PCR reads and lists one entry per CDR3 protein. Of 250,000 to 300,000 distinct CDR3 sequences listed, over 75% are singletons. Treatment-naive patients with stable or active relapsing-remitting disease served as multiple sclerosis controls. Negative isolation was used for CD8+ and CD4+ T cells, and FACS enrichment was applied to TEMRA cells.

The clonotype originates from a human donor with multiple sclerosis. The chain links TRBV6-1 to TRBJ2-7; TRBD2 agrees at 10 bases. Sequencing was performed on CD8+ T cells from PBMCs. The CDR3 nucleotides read TGTGCCAGCAGTGAAGTCGATCCCAGCGGGAGGGCCTACGAGCAGTACTTC. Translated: CASSEVDPSGRAYEQYF.